The text below deals with one TCR beta chain. This CDR3 has 17 residues. The V and J ends lost 2 bases and 3 bases, in that order; junction bases with no gene match: 8. Germline V CDR1 and CDR2: MNHEY, SVGAGI. To make TCR beta libraries, researchers used iRepertoire HTBI primers and Arm-PCR of CDR3 regions. TCRdb ran MiXCR on the multiplex PCR reads and lists one entry per CDR3 protein. The table has about 310,000 distinct CDR3 sequences, approximately 20% seen once. The time point denotes: persistent/refractory GD, antithyroid drugs over 5 years with positive TRAb. From RNA extracted from PBMCs, the TCR library was made. The data were obtained in a study of regulatory T cells in long-lasting Graves disease.

This chain connects TRBV6-5 to TRBJ1-5; 9 bases fit TRBD1. The TCR sequence derives from a female donor with Graves disease. Sequencing used peripheral blood mononuclear cells (PBMCs), obtained when the disease was refractory, from a patient treated with antithyroid drugs. The CDR3 nucleotides are TGTGCCAGCAGTTACCTCGGGGACAGGGAAACCAATCAGCCCCAGCATTTT. Encoded protein: CASSYLGDRETNQPQHF.